The T cell receptor beta chain described here comes from a study of blood T cell repertoires in COVID-19. About the research overall: Samples came from the United States, Italy and Spain, spanning acute and convalescent COVID-19. The analysed material was cDNA or gDNA that came from T cells, B-cell-depleted T cells, or PBMCs.

Original data processing: Reference gene primer amplification in the assay estimated nucleated cell counts. Sequencing used immunoSEQ multiplex PCR; TCRdb keeps in-frame clones, though not all of them. The DNA was the basis for D and trimming; V, J and clone size are from that table. There are roughly 200,000 clones in the sample; roughly nine tenths occur only once, and approximately 12% lies in the top ten. Germline V gene lookup returns CDR1 SEHNR and CDR2 FQNEAQ (reference sequence). The V end was cut by 4 bases, the J end by 3 bases, with 10 bases between. CDR3 length: 13 amino acids. The J gene is TRBJ2-7, the V gene TRBV7-9; D remains ambiguous. Specimen: peripheral blood. The sequence was obtained from a woman between 18 and 30 years old who had recovered from COVID-19. This CDR3 is CASSWSDNYEQYF. The CDR3 coding sequence is TGTGCCAGCAGCTGGTCAGATAACTACGAGCAGTACTTC. Full variable domain (missing parts from reference TRBV7-9 and TRBJ2-7): DTGVSQNPRHKITKRGQNVTFRCDPISEHNRLYWYRQTLGQGPEFLTYFQNEAQLEKSRLLSDRFSAERPKGSFSTLEIQRTEQGDSAMYLCASSWSDNYEQYFGPGTRLTVT.